This TCR beta chain comes out of a study of PD-L1 blockade in urothelial cancer. Study at large: Males with bladder-origin urothelial cancer made up about 85% of the 29 patients. Each participant's history included 0 to 3 prior chemotherapy regimens. Blood was subjected to analysis at 3 weeks (second dose) and 6 weeks following treatment start.

The ends lost 0 bases at V and 3 bases at J; junction bases unmatched: 8. Germline V gene sequence: CDR1 LNHNV, CDR2 YYDKDF (reference sequence). The CDR3 extends over 18 amino acids. Time point in this sample: peripheral blood 6 weeks after treatment start. Patients yielded 1 to 8 samples each, pretreatment and on-treatment. TCRdb's table, derived via immunoSEQ multiplex PCR, lists solely in-frame clones and lacks some. In the table there are around 62,000 clones, 88% of which are singletons. This chain joins TRBV15 and TRBJ2-1; 10 bases align to TRBD2. This specimen was PBMCs, taken around atezolizumab (anti-PD-L1) treatment. The sequence was obtained from a man aged 55 to 70 with urothelial cancer. The DNA for the CDR3 is TGTGCCACCAGCAGAGACCCCCCCGGGACTAGCGACTACAATGAGCAGTTCTTC. This codes for CATSRDPPGTSDYNEQFF.